Detailed here is one TCR beta chain. The sample holds one count of this clone. Its antigen specificity is not known. Per-base quality was not reported, and no clone a single base away is much larger than it. Libraries were made using the immunoSEQ multiplex PCR assay. TCRdb provides this immuneACCESS table in a form limited to in-frame rearrangements. Some clones are lacking; in checked studies, under half of them reflect an unresolved V gene, and why the rest are absent is not known. The sample table lists roughly 73,000 clones, around 92% of them with a count of one. The ten largest clones add up to 5% to 6% of the sample. The data are from a study of control samples from healthy donors and cancer patients (TCRdb year 2020). CDR3 length: 12 amino acids, cysteine to phenylalanine. Of the read, only the CDR3 DNA is kept; its 36 bases are in frame from base 1. V drops 7 bases and J drops 5 bases, leaving 12 bases in between. CDR1 and CDR2, looked up from the germline V gene, are SNHLY and FYNNEI.

This receptor was identified in a woman between 55 and 75 years old in good health. The chain links TRBV2 with TRBJ2-7; TRBD1 is a weak D gene call, 5 bases matching. Sequenced input: blood. The CDR3 loop reads CASNGQGDEQYF. The bases read TGTGCCAGCAACGGGCAGGGCGACGAGCAGTACTTC.